Presented here are 5 T cell receptor beta chains from one specimen sequenced in a study of T cell responses to AZD1222 COVID-19 vaccine. TCRdb keeps only in-frame clones here, not all; method: immunoSEQ multiplex PCR. The repertoire holds about 120,000 clones, with more than 80% as singletons. The material was peripheral blood, obtained 28 days after the second dose of the MenACWY control vaccine. These receptors were obtained from an adult who received the MenACWY meningococcal vaccine as a control.

The chain employs TRBV5-1 and TRBJ2-7; D ambiguous. V was cut by 9 bases and J by 5 bases, with 24 bases left in between. CDR1 and CDR2 (germline): SGHRS, YFSETQ. The CDR3 runs to 15 residues. The CDR3 DNA sequence: TGCGCCACCGGAACCGGGCCTTCCAACCTCAACGAGCAGTACTTC. Its protein product is CATGTGPSNLNEQYF.

The chain employs TRBV7-9 and TRBJ1-3; 7 bases agree with TRBD1. The CDR3 runs 14 residues. V was clipped by 5 bases and J by 4 bases; unmatched bases: 5. Germline loops: CDR1 SEHNR, CDR2 FQNEAQ (reference sequence). The CDR3 bases are TGTGCCAGCAGCCTCACAGGGGACGGAAACACCATATATTTT. Translated: CASSLTGDGNTIYF.

The chain carries TRBV28 and TRBJ2-2; D is ambiguous. The CDR3 is 11 residues long. Trimming cost V 11 bases and J 3 bases, with 7 bases left between them. Germline V gene lookup returns CDR1 MDHEN and CDR2 SYDVKM. The CDR3 DNA is TGTGCCGTGCAAGACACCGGGGAGCTGTTTTTT. It translates to CAVQDTGELFF.

V gene TRBV9 combines with J gene TRBJ1-1; TRBD1 matches at 8 bases. The CDR3 sequence is 15 residues long. V dropped 3 bases and J dropped 3; count of bases not matched to a gene: 7. Germline V CDR1 and CDR2: SGDLS, YYNGEE. The CDR3 here is CASSDRGGRDTEAFF. Here the CDR3 DNA reads TGTGCCAGCAGCGACAGGGGGGGGAGAGACACTGAAGCTTTCTTT.

V is TRBV5-5 and J is TRBJ2-7; 8 bases are a match to TRBD2. From germline, CDR1 is SGHKS and CDR2 YYEKEE (reference sequence). With 0 bases clipped from V and 0 bases from J, the junction kept 2 bases outside the gene matches. The CDR3 has 15 residues. The chain's CDR3 is CASSLVAGGSYEQYV. CDR3 in DNA: TGTGCCAGCAGCTTGGTGGCGGGGGGCTCCTACGAGCAGTACGTC.